This TCR beta chain appears in the sequencing data of a study of beta chain features in type 1 diabetes. Findings and caveats of the study: There was a moderate but significant shortening of TCRB CDR3s in all four CD4+ subsets of Type 1 diabetes patients.

With respect to this clone: Its antigen remains unknown.

What was sequenced were expressed TCRB transcripts, since all of the isolated RNA had been reverse transcribed. Data came from immunoSEQ multiplex PCR; TCRdb stores just in-frame clones and leaves some out. Among 250,000 to 300,000 clones listed, approximately 25% were seen once. J lost 6 bases, V lost 5 bases, and 10 bases had no gene match. CDR1 SGDLS and CDR2 YYNGEE come from the germline V gene. The CDR3 loop spans 15 amino acids. The chain carries TRBV9 and TRBJ2-2; 7 bases match TRBD2. Sequencing used naive CD4+ T cells from blood. The source of this sequence is a woman aged 25 to 39 with type 1 diabetes. The CDR3 DNA sequence: TGTGCCAGCAGTGGGGGACTATCGTATCCCGGGGAGCTGTTTTTT. It encodes CASSGGLSYPGELFF.